Sequencing of this T cell receptor beta chain was carried out in a study of blood T cell repertoires in COVID-19. Overall study: T cells, B-cell-depleted T cells, or PBMCs supplied cDNA or gDNA.

Per the authors' pipeline: Reference gene primer amplification yielded estimated nucleated cell counts. Measured with immunoSEQ multiplex PCR; TCRdb has only the in-frame clones, and not every one. V and J calls and clone size are those listed in that table; D and trimming were worked out from the DNA. The sample consists of roughly 410,000 clones, 89% of them appearing once. V dropped 6 bases and J dropped 3 bases, with 8 bases sitting between them. CDR1 LNHDA and CDR2 SQIVND come from the germline V gene (reference sequence). The CDR3 loop spans 12 amino acids. The Seattle patients, enrolled during active infection, were followed longitudinally.

This sequence was found in a woman aged 40 to 50 with COVID-19, enrolled during active disease. The rearrangement links TRBV19 to TRBJ1-1; D remains unclear. Sequences were obtained from peripheral blood. CDR3 sequence reads: CASSYVHTEAFF. In DNA, the CDR3 is TGTGCCAGTAGCTACGTACACACTGAAGCTTTCTTT.